This paragraph covers one T cell receptor beta chain sequence. The protocol was immunoSEQ multiplex PCR, while the TCRdb copy is restricted to in-frame clones and leaves out a portion. Of 55,000 to 85,000 clones in the sample, 70% to 85% were seen once. V dropped 1 base and J dropped 4; count of bases not matched to a gene: 3. Germline CDR1 and CDR2: LNHDA and SQIVND (reference sequence). The CDR3 consists of 14 residues. The source of the sample is a study of blood T cell repertoires in COVID-19. Study-wide background: Acute and convalescent COVID-19 samples came from the United States, Italy and Spain.

The chain uses TRBV19 and TRBJ1-1, with 7 bases aligning to TRBD1. Specimen: peripheral blood. The clonotype comes from a man aged 60 to 69 with active or convalescent COVID-19. The CDR3 here is CASSIARGATEAFF. In DNA, the CDR3 is TGTGCCAGTAGTATAGCCAGGGGGGCCACTGAAGCTTTCTTT.